The table lists the clone carrying this T cell receptor beta chain with a few counts. The data stem from a study of beta chain features in type 1 diabetes. Across the study: In age, gender and cell yields, patients were similar to healthy donors. All samples together contributed almost 110,000,000 sorted cells for examination.

CDR3 length: 11 amino acids. V was cut by 3 bases and J by 4 bases, with 7 bases left in between. Germline loops: CDR1 SQVTM, CDR2 ANQGSEA. Investigators reverse transcribed all isolated RNA, so they sequenced expressed TCRB transcripts. The table came from immunoSEQ multiplex PCR; TCRdb's copy has only in-frame clones and leaves some out. Of approximately 400,000 clones listed, about 15% are singletons. The gene calls are TRBV29-1 and TRBJ2-7, with D perhaps matching TRBD2 (5 bases). What was sequenced was naive CD4+ T cells from blood. This TCR was recovered from a woman between 18 and 29 years old in good health. Here the CDR3 reads CSVDTSYEQYF. The CDR3 DNA sequence: TGCAGCGTTGACACTAGTTACGAGCAGTACTTC.